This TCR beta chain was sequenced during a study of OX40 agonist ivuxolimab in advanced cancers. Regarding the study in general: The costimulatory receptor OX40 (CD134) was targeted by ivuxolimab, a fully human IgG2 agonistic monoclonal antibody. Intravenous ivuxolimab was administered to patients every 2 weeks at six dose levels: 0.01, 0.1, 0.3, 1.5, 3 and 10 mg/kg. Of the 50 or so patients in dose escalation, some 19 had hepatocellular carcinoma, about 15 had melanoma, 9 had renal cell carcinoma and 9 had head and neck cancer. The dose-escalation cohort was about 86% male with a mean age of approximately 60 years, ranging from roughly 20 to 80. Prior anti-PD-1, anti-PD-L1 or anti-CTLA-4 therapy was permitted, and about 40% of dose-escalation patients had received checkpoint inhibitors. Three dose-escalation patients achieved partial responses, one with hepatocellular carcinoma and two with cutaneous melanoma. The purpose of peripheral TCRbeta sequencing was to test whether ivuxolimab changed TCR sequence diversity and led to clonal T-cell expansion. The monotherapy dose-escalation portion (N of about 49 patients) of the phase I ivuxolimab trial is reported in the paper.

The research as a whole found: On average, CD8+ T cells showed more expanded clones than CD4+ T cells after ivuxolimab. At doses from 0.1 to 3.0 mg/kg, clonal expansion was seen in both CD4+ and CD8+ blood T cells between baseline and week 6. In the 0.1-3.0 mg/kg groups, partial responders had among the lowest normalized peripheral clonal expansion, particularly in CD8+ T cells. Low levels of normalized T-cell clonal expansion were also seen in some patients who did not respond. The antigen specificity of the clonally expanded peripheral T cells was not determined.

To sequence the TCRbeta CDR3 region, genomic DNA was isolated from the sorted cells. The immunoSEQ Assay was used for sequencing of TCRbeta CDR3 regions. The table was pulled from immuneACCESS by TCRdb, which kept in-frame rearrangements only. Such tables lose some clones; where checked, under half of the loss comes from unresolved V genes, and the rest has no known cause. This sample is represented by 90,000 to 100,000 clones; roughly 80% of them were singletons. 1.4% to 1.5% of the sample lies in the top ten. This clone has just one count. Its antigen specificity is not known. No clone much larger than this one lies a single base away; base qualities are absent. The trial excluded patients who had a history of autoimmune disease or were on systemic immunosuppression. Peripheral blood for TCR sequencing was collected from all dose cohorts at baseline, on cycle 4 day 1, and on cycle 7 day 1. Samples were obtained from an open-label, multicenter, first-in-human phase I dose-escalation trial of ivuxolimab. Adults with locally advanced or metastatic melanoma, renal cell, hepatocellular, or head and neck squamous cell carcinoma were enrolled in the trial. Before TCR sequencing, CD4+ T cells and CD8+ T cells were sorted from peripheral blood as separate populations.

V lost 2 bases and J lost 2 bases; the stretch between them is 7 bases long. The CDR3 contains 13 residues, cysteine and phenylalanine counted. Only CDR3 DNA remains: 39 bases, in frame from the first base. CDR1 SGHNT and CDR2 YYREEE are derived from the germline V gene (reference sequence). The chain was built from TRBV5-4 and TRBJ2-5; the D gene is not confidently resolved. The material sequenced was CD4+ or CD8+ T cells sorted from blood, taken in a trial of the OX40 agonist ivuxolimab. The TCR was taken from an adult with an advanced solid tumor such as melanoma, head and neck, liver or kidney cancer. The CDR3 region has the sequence CASSFEVQETQYF. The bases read TGTGCCAGCAGCTTTGAGGTTCAAGAGACCCAGTACTTC. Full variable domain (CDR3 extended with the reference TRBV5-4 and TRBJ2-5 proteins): ETGVTQSPTHLIKTRGQQVTLRCSSQSGHNTVSWYQQALGQGPQFIFQYYREEENGRGNFPPRFSGLQFPNYSSELNVNALELDDSALYLCASSFEVQETQYFGPGTRLLVL.